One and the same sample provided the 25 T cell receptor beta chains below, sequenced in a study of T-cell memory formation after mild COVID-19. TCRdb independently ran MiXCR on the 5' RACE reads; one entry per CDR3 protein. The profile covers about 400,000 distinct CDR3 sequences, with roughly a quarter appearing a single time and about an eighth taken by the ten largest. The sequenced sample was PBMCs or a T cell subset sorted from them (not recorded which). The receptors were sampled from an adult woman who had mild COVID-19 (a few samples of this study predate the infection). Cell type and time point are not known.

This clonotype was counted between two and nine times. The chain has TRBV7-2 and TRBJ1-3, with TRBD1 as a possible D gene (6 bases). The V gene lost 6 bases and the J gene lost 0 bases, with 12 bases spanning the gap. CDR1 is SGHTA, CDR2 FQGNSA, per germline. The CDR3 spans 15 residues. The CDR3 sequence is CASRSQGGSGNTIYF. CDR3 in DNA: TGTGCCAGCAGGTCACAGGGCGGCTCTGGAAACACCATATATTTT.

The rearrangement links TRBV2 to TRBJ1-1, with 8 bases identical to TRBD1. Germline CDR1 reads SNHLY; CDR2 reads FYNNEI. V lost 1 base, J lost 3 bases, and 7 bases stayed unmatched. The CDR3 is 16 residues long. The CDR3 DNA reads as TGTGCCAGCAGTGAAGGGGGAAGACAGGGGCACACTGAAGCTTTCTTT. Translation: CASSEGGRQGHTEAFF.

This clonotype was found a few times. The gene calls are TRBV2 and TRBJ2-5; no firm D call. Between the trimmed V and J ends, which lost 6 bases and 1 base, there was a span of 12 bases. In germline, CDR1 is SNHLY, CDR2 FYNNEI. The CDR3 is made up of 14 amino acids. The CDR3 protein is CASRLRVIQETQYF. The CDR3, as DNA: TGTGCCAGCAGGTTACGGGTTATCCAAGAGACCCAGTACTTC.

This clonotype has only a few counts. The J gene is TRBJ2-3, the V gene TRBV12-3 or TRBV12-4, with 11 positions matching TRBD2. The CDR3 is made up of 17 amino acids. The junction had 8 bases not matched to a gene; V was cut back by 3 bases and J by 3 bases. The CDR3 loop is CASSLVAGGRITDTQYF. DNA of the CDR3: TGTGCCAGCAGTTTGGTAGCGGGGGGGCGGATTACAGATACGCAGTATTTT.

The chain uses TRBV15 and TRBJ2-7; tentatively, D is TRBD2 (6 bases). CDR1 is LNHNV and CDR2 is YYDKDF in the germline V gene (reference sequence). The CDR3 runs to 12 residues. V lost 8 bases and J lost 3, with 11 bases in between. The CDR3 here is CATGGSSYEQYF. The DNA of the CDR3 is TGTGCCACCGGGGGGTCGAGCTACGAGCAGTACTTC.

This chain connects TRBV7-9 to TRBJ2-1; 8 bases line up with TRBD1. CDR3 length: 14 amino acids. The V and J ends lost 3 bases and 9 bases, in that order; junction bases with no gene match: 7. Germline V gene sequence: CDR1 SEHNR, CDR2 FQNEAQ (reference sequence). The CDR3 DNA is TGTGCCAGCAGCTTCAGGGGGCAAGTTGGTGAGCAGTTCTTC. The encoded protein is CASSFRGQVGEQFF. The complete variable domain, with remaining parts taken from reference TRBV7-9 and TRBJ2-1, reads DTGVSQNPRHKITKRGQNVTFRCDPISEHNRLYWYRQTLGQGPEFLTYFQNEAQLEKSRLLSDRFSAERPKGSFSTLEIQRTEQGDSAMYLCASSFRGQVGEQFFGPGTRLTVL.

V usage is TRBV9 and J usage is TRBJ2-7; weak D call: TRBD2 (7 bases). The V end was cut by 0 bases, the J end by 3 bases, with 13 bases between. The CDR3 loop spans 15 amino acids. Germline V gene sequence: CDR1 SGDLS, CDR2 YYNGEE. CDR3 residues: CASSVGEGGNYEQYF. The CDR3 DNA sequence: TGTGCCAGCAGCGTAGGTGAGGGGGGGAACTACGAGCAGTACTTC.

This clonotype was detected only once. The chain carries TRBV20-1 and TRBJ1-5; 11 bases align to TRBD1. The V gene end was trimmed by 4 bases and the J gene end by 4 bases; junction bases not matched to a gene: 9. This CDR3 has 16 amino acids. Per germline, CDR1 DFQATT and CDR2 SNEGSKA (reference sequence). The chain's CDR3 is CSAISGQGALNQPQHF. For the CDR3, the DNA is TGCAGTGCTATAAGCGGACAGGGGGCGTTGAATCAGCCCCAGCATTTT.

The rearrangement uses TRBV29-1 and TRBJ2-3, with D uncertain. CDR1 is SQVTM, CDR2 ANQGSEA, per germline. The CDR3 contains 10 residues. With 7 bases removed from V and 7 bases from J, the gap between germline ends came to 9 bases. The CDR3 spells CSARTHTQYF. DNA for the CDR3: TGCAGCGCCCGAACCCATACGCAGTATTTT.

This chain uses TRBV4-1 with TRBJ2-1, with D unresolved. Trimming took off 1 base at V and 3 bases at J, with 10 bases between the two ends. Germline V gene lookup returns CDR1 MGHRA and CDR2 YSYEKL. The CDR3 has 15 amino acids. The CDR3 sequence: CASSQVRTSYNEQFF. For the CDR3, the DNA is TGCGCCAGCAGCCAAGTACGAACCAGCTACAATGAGCAGTTCTTC.

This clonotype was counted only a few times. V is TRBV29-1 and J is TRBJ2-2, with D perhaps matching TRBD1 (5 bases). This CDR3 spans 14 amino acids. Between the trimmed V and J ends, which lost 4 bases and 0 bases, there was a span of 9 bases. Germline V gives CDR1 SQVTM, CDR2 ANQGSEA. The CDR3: CSVGPGTNTGELFF. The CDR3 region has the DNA TGCAGCGTTGGCCCAGGGACGAACACCGGGGAGCTGTTTTTT.

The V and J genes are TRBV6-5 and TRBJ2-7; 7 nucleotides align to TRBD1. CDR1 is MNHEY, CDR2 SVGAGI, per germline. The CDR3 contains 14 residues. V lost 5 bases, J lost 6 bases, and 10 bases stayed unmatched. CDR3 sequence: CASSPDRIGVEQYF. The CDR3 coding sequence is TGTGCCAGCAGTCCGGACAGGATCGGGGTCGAGCAGTACTTC.

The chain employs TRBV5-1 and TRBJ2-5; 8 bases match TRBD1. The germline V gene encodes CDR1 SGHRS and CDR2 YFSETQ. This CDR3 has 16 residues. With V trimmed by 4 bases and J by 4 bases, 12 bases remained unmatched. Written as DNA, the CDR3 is TGCGCCAGCAGCCCAATGGGACAGGCCCCGGGAGAGACCCAGTACTTC. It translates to CASSPMGQAPGETQYF.

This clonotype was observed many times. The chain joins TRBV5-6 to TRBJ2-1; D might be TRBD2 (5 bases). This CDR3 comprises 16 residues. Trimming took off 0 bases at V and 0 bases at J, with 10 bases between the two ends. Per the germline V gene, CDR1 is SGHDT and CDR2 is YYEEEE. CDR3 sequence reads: CASSLDRGSSYNEQFF. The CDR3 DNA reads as TGTGCCAGCAGCTTGGATCGGGGAAGCTCCTACAATGAGCAGTTCTTC.

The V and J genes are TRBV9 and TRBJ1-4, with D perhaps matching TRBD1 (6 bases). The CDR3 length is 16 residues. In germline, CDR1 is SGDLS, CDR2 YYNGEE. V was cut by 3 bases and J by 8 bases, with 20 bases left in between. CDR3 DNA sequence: TGTGCCAGCAGCGCCACTCCACAGGGCGCAGACGAAAAACTGTTTTTT. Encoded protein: CASSATPQGADEKLFF.

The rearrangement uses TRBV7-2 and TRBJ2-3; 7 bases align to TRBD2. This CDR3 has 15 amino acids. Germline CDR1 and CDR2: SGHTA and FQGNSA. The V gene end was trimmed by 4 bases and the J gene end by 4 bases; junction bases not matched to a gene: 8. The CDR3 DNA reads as TGTGCCAGCAGCTCTGCTATAGCGGGTGCAGATACGCAGTATTTT. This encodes CASSSAIAGADTQYF.

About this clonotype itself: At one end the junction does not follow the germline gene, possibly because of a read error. The CDR3: CASSAWDRQEAQYF. The CDR3 nucleotides read TGCGCCAGCAGCGCCTGGGACAGACAAGAGGCCCAGTACTTC. The rearrangement uses TRBV5-1 and TRBJ2-5; TRBD1 matches 7 bases. The CDR3 consists of 14 residues. CDR1 and CDR2 (germline): SGHRS, YFSETQ.

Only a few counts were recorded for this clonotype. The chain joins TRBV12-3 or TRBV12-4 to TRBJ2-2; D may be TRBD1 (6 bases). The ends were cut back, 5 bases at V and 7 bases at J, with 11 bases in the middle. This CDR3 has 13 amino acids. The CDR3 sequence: CASSPTGNGELFF. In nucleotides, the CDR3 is TGTGCCAGCAGTCCCACAGGGAACGGGGAGCTGTTTTTT.

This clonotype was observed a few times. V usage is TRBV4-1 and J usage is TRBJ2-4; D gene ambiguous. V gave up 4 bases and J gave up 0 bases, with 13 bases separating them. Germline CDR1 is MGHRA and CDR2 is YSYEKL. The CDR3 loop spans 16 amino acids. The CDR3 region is CASSRWLNGAKNIQYF. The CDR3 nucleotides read TGCGCCAGCAGCCGATGGCTGAACGGAGCCAAAAACATTCAGTACTTC.

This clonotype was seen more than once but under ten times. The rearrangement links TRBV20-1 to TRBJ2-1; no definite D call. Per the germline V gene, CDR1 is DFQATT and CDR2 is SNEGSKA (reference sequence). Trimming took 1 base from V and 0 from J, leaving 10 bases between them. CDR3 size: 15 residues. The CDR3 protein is CSARGGRDSYNEQFF. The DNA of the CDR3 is TGCAGTGCTAGAGGGGGAAGGGACTCCTACAATGAGCAGTTCTTC.

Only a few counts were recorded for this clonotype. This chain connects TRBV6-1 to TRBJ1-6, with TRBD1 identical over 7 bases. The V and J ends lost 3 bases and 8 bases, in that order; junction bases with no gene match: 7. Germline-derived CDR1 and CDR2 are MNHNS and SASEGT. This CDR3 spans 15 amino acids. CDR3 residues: CASSESRGRDSPLHF. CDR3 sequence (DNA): TGTGCCAGCAGTGAGTCAAGGGGGCGCGATTCACCCCTCCACTTT.

CDR3 bases: TGTGCCAGCAGCTTATCGACAGGGTGGGACAATGAGCAGTTCTTC. Its translation: CASSLSTGWDNEQFF. The rearrangement uses TRBV5-6 and TRBJ2-1; 7 bases match TRBD1. Per the germline V gene, CDR1 is SGHDT and CDR2 is YYEEEE. The CDR3 runs 15 residues. Trimming cost V 2 bases and J 5 bases; bases outside gene matches: 7.

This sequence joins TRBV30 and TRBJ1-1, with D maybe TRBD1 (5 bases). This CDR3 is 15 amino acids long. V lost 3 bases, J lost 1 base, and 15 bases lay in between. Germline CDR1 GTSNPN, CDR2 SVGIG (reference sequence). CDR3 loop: CAWSGGTRRNTEAFF. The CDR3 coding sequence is TGTGCCTGGAGCGGGGGGACCAGGCGGAACACTGAAGCTTTCTTT. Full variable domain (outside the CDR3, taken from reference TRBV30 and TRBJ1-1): SQTIHQWPATLVQPVGSPLSLECTVEGTSNPNLYWYRQAAGRGLQLLFYSVGIGQISSEVPQNLSASRPQDRQFILSSKKLLLSDSGFYLCAWSGGTRRNTEAFFGQGTRLTVV.

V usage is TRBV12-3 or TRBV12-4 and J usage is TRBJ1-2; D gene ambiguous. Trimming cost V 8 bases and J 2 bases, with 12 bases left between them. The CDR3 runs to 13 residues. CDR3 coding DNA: TGTGCCAGCCTGCCAGGACCCAACTATGGCTACACCTTC. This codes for CASLPGPNYGYTF.

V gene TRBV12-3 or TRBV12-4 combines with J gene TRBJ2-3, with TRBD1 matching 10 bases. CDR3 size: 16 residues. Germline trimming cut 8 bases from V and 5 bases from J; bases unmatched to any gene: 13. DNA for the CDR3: TGTGCCAGCCCCTCCCAGTGGACAGGGGGAATAGATACGCAGTATTTT. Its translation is CASPSQWTGGIDTQYF.